The source of this T cell receptor (beta chain) is a study of CD8 T cells in ankylosing spondylitis. Findings of the study overall: The study identified a TCR beta motif of seven or eight highly homologous variants that appeared characteristic of ankylosing spondylitis blood. Matched ankylosing spondylitis synovial fluid reportedly showed significant enrichment of disease-linked clones.

Germline CDR1 SNHLY, CDR2 FYNNEI. V dropped 7 bases and J dropped 0 bases, with 16 bases sitting between them. The CDR3 has 15 residues. This clonotype was detected many times. Its specificity is not known. Quantitative 5'-RACE was performed with molecular barcodes, and it yielded the TCR beta libraries. TCRdb itself ran the 5' RACE reads through MiXCR, one entry per CDR3 protein. The sample lists just under 550,000 distinct CDR3 sequences; about 12% were seen once. This chain joins TRBV2 and TRBJ2-7, with D perhaps TRBD2 (5 bases). The source material was blood, either unsorted or a sorted T cell fraction (not recorded which). The receptor was isolated from a male donor with ankylosing spondylitis. CDR3 region: CASTLNPGDSYEQYF. The CDR3 region has the DNA TGTGCCAGCACCTTGAACCCCGGGGACTCCTACGAGCAGTACTTC.